These 6 T cell receptor beta chains came from one sample sequenced in a study of T cell responses to AZD1222 COVID-19 vaccine. Profiled with immunoSEQ multiplex PCR; TCRdb holds only in-frame clones, not every one. The sample contains approximately 70,000 clones, 80% to 90% of which appear only once. Sample: peripheral blood, taken on day 0 of AZD1222 vaccination. These receptors all come from an adult in good health.

This clone is a singleton in its sample. The CDR3 region is CASSQENGRTDTQYF. Here the CDR3 DNA reads TGTGCCAGCAGCCAAGAGAATGGTAGGACAGATACGCAGTATTTT. This chain joins TRBV4-2 and TRBJ2-3; D gene uncertain. Trimming stripped 0 bases from V and 3 bases from J, with 10 bases between. The germline CDR1 and CDR2 sequences are LGHNA and YNFKEQ. This CDR3 has 15 residues.

V and J are TRBV18 and TRBJ2-2, with D unresolved. The V and J ends lost 3 bases and 5 bases respectively, with 7 bases between them. This CDR3 contains 13 residues. The germline gives CDR1 KGHSH, CDR2 LQKENI. Here the CDR3 DNA reads TGTGCCAGCTCACCGAAAGAGACCGGGGAGCTGTTTTTT. It translates to CASSPKETGELFF.

This chain links TRBV18 with TRBJ1-1; D is perhaps TRBD1 (5 bases). Germline V CDR1 and CDR2: KGHSH, LQKENI. The V and J ends lost 6 bases and 4 bases respectively, with 15 bases between them. The CDR3 spans 14 residues. Here the CDR3 reads CASSQDSGGTEAFF. The CDR3 coding sequence is TGTGCCAGCTCTCAAGACAGTGGTGGCACTGAAGCTTTCTTT.

This rearrangement joins TRBV6-5 to TRBJ2-5; D is ambiguous. Trimming stripped 7 bases from V and 5 bases from J, with 14 bases between. Germline V gene lookup returns CDR1 MNHEY and CDR2 SVGAGI. There are 13 residues in the CDR3. The CDR3 DNA reads TGTGCCAGCACGAGCCCCGGCGGTGAGACCCAGTACTTC. Its translation: CASTSPGGETQYF.

V gene TRBV27 combines with J gene TRBJ2-1; 8 bases align to TRBD1. CDR3 length: 13 residues. V lost 6 bases and J lost 8; bases outside the gene matches: 6. Germline CDR1 is MNHEY and CDR2 is SMNVEV (reference sequence). This chain's CDR3 is CASRPTGVDEQFF. DNA of the CDR3: TGTGCCAGCAGACCGACAGGGGTTGATGAGCAGTTCTTC.

The rearrangement joins TRBV20-1 to TRBJ2-3; 7 bases fit TRBD2. The CDR3 runs 14 residues. Germline CDR1 reads DFQATT; CDR2 reads SNEGSKA (reference sequence). V trimming: 3 bases; J trimming: 1 base; junction bases outside the gene matches: 4. CDR3 amino acids: CSASRAGRTDTQYF. The DNA of the CDR3 is TGCAGTGCTAGTCGAGCGGGGCGCACAGATACGCAGTATTTT.